One sample yielded the 9 T cell receptor beta chains listed below, sequenced in a study of T cell repertoires in cytomegalovirus infection. The antigens for these receptors are not known. From the reads, TCRdb called clonotypes with MiXCR, one entry per CDR3 protein. Here the sample spans about 63,000 distinct CDR3 sequences, 20% being singletons. This specimen was CD8+ T cells from cultured PBMCs, taken from culture after CMV antigen stimulation. Receptor source: a human donor in good health (CMV status not recorded). Some clones in this sample may be carry-over from other donors' samples.

The chain has TRBV7-9 and TRBJ2-1; no firm D call. Germline CDR1 is SEHNR and CDR2 is FQNEAQ (reference sequence). The CDR3 sequence is 13 residues long. V was trimmed by 1 base and J by 4 bases, leaving 5 bases between them. The CDR3 DNA is TGTGCCAGCAGCTTAGTAGATTACAATGAGCAGTTCTTC. It is translated as CASSLVDYNEQFF. Full variable domain (missing parts from reference TRBV7-9 and TRBJ2-1): DTGVSQNPRHKITKRGQNVTFRCDPISEHNRLYWYRQTLGQGPEFLTYFQNEAQLEKSRLLSDRFSAERPKGSFSTLEIQRTEQGDSAMYLCASSLVDYNEQFFGPGTRLTVL.

This clonotype has just a few counts. This chain connects TRBV20-1 to TRBJ2-7, with 7 bases matching TRBD2. V lost 3 bases to trimming and J lost 4 bases; unmatched junction nucleotides: 9. CDR1 is DFQATT and CDR2 is SNEGSKA in the germline V gene (reference sequence). CDR3 length equals 14 residues. CDR3 nucleotides: TGCAGTGCTAGGATTTCGGGGGGAACGTACGAGCAGTACTTC. Protein product: CSARISGGTYEQYF.

The chain couples TRBV7-2 to TRBJ1-6, with 7 bases that match TRBD1. J lost 7 bases, V lost 3 bases, and 6 bases had no gene match. The CDR3 has 15 residues. Per germline, CDR1 SGHTA and CDR2 FQGNSA. The CDR3 is CASSFPTGSNSPLHF. CDR3 DNA: TGTGCCAGCAGCTTTCCGACAGGGTCAAATTCACCCCTCCACTTT. Combining the CDR3 with reference TRBV7-2 and TRBJ1-6 gives the whole variable domain GAGVSQSPSNKVTEKGKDVELRCDPISGHTALYWYRQSLGQGLEFLIYFQGNSAPDKSGLPSDRFSAERTGGSVSTLTIQRTQQEDSAVYLCASSFPTGSNSPLHFGNGTRLTVT.

The CDR3 is CASSQRQGHRDEAFF. The CDR3 DNA follows: TGTGCCAGCAGCCAGAGGCAGGGACACCGAGATGAAGCTTTCTTT. The chain has TRBV4-2 and TRBJ1-1, with D possibly being TRBD1 (6 bases). This CDR3 has 15 residues. Trimming took 3 bases from V and 7 from J, leaving 18 bases between them. In germline, CDR1 is LGHNA, CDR2 YNFKEQ.

This clonotype occurred a few times. The chain couples TRBV9 to TRBJ2-3, with D possibly being TRBD2 (7 bases). The germline V gene has CDR1 SGDLS and CDR2 YYNGEE. The CDR3 runs to 17 residues. V was trimmed by 4 bases and J by 1 base, leaving 19 bases between them. The chain's CDR3 is CASSPHTGGLGTDTQYF. CDR3 in DNA: TGTGCCAGCAGCCCCCATACGGGGGGCCTGGGCACAGATACGCAGTATTTT.

V gene TRBV11-2 combines with J gene TRBJ2-5, with 10 nucleotides matching TRBD2. In germline, CDR1 is SGHAT, CDR2 FQNNGV. The length of the CDR3 is 16 residues. Unmatched junction bases numbered 11, after V lost 5 bases and J lost 5 bases. CDR3 nucleotide sequence: TGTGCCAGCAGCCGACAGCGGGGGGGCCCGGGGGAGACCCAGTACTTC. Protein sequence: CASSRQRGGPGETQYF. The entire variable domain, with the rest obtained from reference TRBV11-2 and TRBJ2-5, is as follows: EAGVAQSPRYKIIEKRQSVAFWCNPISGHATLYWYQQILGQGPKLLIQFQNNGVVDDSQLPKDRFSAERLKGVDSTLKIQPAKLEDSAVYLCASSRQRGGPGETQYFGPGTRLLVL.

Ten or more counts support this clonotype. The gene calls are TRBV4-2 and TRBJ1-1, with a weak D call TRBD1 (5 bases). The length of the CDR3 is 15 residues. Deletions cut 3 bases from V and 1 base from J, with 12 bases between. Germline CDR1 LGHNA, CDR2 YNFKEQ. The CDR3 sequence is CASSHAGLANTEAFF. DNA of the CDR3: TGTGCCAGCAGCCATGCGGGGCTGGCGAACACTGAAGCTTTCTTT.

V is TRBV7-8 and J is TRBJ1-1, with D unresolved. Trimming stripped 5 bases from V and 6 bases from J, with 16 bases between. This CDR3 spans 14 amino acids. Germline V gene data show CDR1 as SGHVS and CDR2 as FQNEAQ. This CDR3 reads CASSPLEGSAEAFF. The CDR3 DNA reads TGTGCCAGCAGCCCCCTAGAGGGTTCCGCTGAAGCTTTCTTT.

The chain has TRBV2 and TRBJ1-2, with 7 positions matching TRBD1. The CDR3 contains 16 residues. CDR1 SNHLY and CDR2 FYNNEI come from the germline V gene. V shed 7 bases and J 4 bases; nucleotides not matched to a gene: 15. CDR3 nucleotide sequence: TGTGCCAGCAAAAAGACCCAAGACAGGGCTCCCTATGGCTACACCTTC. Amino acids: CASKKTQDRAPYGYTF.